These 30 T cell receptor beta chains share one sample of origin, sequenced in a study of T-cell memory formation after mild COVID-19. TCRdb reprocessed the 5' RACE reads with MiXCR, giving one entry per CDR3 protein. The sample has 380,000 or so distinct CDR3 sequences, roughly an eighth seen once. The source material was PBMCs or a T cell subset sorted from them (not recorded which). The receptors stem from a man younger than 35 who had mild COVID-19 (a few samples of this study predate the infection). Cell type and time point are not known.

This clonotype was detected a few times. This chain links TRBV11-1 with TRBJ2-6; no clear D. In germline, CDR1 is SGHAT, CDR2 FQDESV (reference sequence). Trimming shortened V by 3 bases and J by 0 bases, and 6 bases separated the two germline ends. CDR3 length: 15 amino acids. CDR3 sequence: CASSFGYSGANVLTF. The CDR3 DNA reads as TGTGCCAGCAGCTTTGGGTACTCTGGGGCCAACGTCCTGACTTTC.

The J gene is TRBJ2-2, the V gene TRBV6-2 or TRBV6-3; D gene uncertain. This CDR3 has 12 amino acids. Deletions cut 10 bases from V and 9 bases from J, with 15 bases between. Germline V CDR1 and CDR2: MNHEY, SVGEGT. Here the CDR3 DNA reads TGTGCCACCGGCGCTCAGTTACGGGAGCTGTTTTTT. This translates into CATGAQLRELFF.

In this sample, this clonotype turned up a few times. V and J are TRBV6-5 and TRBJ2-1; D not resolved. V dropped 7 bases and J dropped 0 bases, with 13 bases sitting between them. The CDR3 is made up of 15 amino acids. Germline V gene data show CDR1 as MNHEY and CDR2 as SVGAGI. DNA for the CDR3: TGTGCCAGCACCCTTAACTCTAGCTCCTACAATGAGCAGTTCTTC. Its protein is CASTLNSSSYNEQFF.

This clonotype was seen at least ten times. The chain combines TRBV5-1 with TRBJ1-2, with D perhaps matching TRBD1 (6 bases). Deletions cut 0 bases from V and 9 bases from J, with 15 bases between. Looked up from germline, CDR1 is SGHRS and CDR2 is YFSETQ. CDR3 size: 14 residues. The CDR3: CASSLEGGSESYTF. The CDR3 DNA sequence: TGCGCCAGCAGCTTGGAAGGGGGTTCTGAGAGCTACACCTTC. Looking up the rest from reference TRBV5-1 and TRBJ1-2 gives the full variable domain: KAGVTQTPRYLIKTRGQQVTLSCSPISGHRSVSWYQQTPGQGLQFLFEYFSETQRNKGNFPGRFSGRQFSNSRSEMNVSTLELGDSALYLCASSLEGGSESYTFGSGTRLTVV.

V gene TRBV9 combines with J gene TRBJ1-2; TRBD1 is a possible D gene (5 bases). The CDR3 covers 15 residues. V lost 3 bases to trimming and J lost 2 bases, with 14 bases between them. CDR1 and CDR2 from the germline V gene are SGDLS and YYNGEE. The CDR3 loop is CASSGLGTGNYGYTF. The CDR3 DNA is TGTGCCAGCAGCGGACTGGGGACCGGCAACTATGGCTACACCTTC. The whole variable domain, filled in from reference TRBV9 and TRBJ1-2, reads DSGVTQTPKHLITATGQRVTLRCSPRSGDLSVYWYQQSLDQGLQFLIQYYNGEERAKGNILERFSAQQFPDLHSELNLSSLELGDSALYFCASSGLGTGNYGYTFGSGTRLTVV.

The DNA for the CDR3 is TGTGCCAGCAGCCCAATCTACGGAGTGAACACTGAAGCTTTCTTT. Protein: CASSPIYGVNTEAFF. This chain uses TRBV9 with TRBJ1-1; no firm D call. Germline values: CDR1 SGDLS, CDR2 YYNGEE. This CDR3 is 15 amino acids long. V lost 4 bases and J lost 0, with 13 bases in between.

This clonotype was seen a handful of times. The chain employs TRBV27 and TRBJ2-5, with 9 nucleotides matching TRBD1. The CDR3 has 14 amino acids. Germline V gene data show CDR1 as MNHEY and CDR2 as SMNVEV (reference sequence). J gave up 7 bases and V 4 bases, and 7 bases lay outside the gene matches. The CDR3 loop reads CASSSDRGAGTQYF. CDR3 coding DNA: TGTGCCAGCAGTTCGGACAGGGGTGCGGGGACCCAGTACTTC.

The chain joins TRBV5-1 to TRBJ1-2; tentatively, D is TRBD1 (5 bases). The germline V and J ends were trimmed by 2 bases and 7 bases, with 18 bases remaining between them. The germline V gene encodes CDR1 SGHRS and CDR2 YFSETQ. This CDR3 has 15 residues. DNA for the CDR3: TGCGCCAGCAGCTTCACTGGGGCTGCGGGAACTGGCTACACCTTC. This codes for CASSFTGAAGTGYTF.

In DNA, the CDR3 is TGTGCCAGCAGCCGGGGACAGGGGCTTTGGTACGAGCAGTACGTC. Amino acid sequence: CASSRGQGLWYEQYV. The rearrangement links TRBV7-4 to TRBJ2-7, with 10 bases lining up with TRBD1. The CDR3 totals 15 residues. J gave up 4 bases and V 5 bases, and 8 bases lay outside the gene matches. Germline values: CDR1 SGHVT, CDR2 SQSDAQ.

The chain couples TRBV18 to TRBJ2-4; 7 bases map to TRBD2. CDR1 and CDR2 from the germline V gene are KGHSH and LQKENI. The CDR3 sequence is 13 residues long. V shed 2 bases and J 5 bases; nucleotides not matched to a gene: 0. The CDR3 spells CASSPSGENIQYF. The CDR3 bases are TGTGCCAGCTCACCAAGCGGGGAAAACATTCAGTACTTC.

This clonotype was detected a few times. CDR3 amino acids: CASSPPGGENTGELFF. The CDR3 nucleotides are TGCGCCAGCAGCCCCCCCGGGGGAGAGAACACCGGGGAGCTGTTTTTT. The V call is TRBV5-1, the J call TRBJ2-2; TRBD2 might be the D (6 bases). The CDR3 is made up of 16 amino acids. Trimming stripped 4 bases from V and 1 base from J, with 14 bases between. Germline CDR1 SGHRS, CDR2 YFSETQ. The full variable domain, rest sourced from reference TRBV5-1 and TRBJ2-2, is KAGVTQTPRYLIKTRGQQVTLSCSPISGHRSVSWYQQTPGQGLQFLFEYFSETQRNKGNFPGRFSGRQFSNSRSEMNVSTLELGDSALYLCASSPPGGENTGELFFGEGSRLTVL.

V usage is TRBV12-3 or TRBV12-4 and J usage is TRBJ1-1, with 9 positions matching TRBD1. V trimming: 3 bases; J trimming: 4 bases; junction bases outside the gene matches: 3. CDR3 length: 14 residues. The CDR3 DNA follows: TGTGCCAGCAGTTTGGTGGGACAGGGCACTGAAGCTTTCTTT. It translates to CASSLVGQGTEAFF.

This clonotype was picked up a small number of times. The chain carries TRBV20-1 and TRBJ2-7; 7 nucleotides match TRBD2. The germline CDR1 and CDR2 sequences are DFQATT and SNEGSKA (reference sequence). The junction had 9 bases not matched to a gene; V was cut back by 3 bases and J by 4 bases. The CDR3 has 14 residues. This CDR3 is CSASLTGGLYEQYF. The CDR3, as DNA: TGCAGTGCTAGCCTCACGGGGGGACTTTACGAGCAGTACTTC.

V and J are TRBV7-6 and TRBJ2-2; no reliable D call. The CDR3 contains 14 residues. Trimming took off 5 bases at V and 6 bases at J, with 13 bases between the two ends. CDR1 is SGHVS, CDR2 FNYEAQ, per germline. In DNA form, the CDR3 reads TGTGCCAGCAGCCTAGAAGCGAATCCCGGGGAGCTGTTTTTT. Protein sequence: CASSLEANPGELFF. Variable domain in full (rest from reference TRBV7-6 and TRBJ2-2): GAGVSQSPRYKVTKRGQDVALRCDPISGHVSLYWYRQALGQGPEFLTYFNYEAQQDKSGLPNDRFSAERPEGSISTLTIQRTEQRDSAMYRCASSLEANPGELFFGEGSRLTVL.

The J gene is TRBJ2-5, the V gene TRBV7-8; a weak D match, TRBD2 (5 bases). Germline V gives CDR1 SGHVS, CDR2 FQNEAQ. Trimming took off 5 bases at V and 8 bases at J, with 18 bases between the two ends. There are 14 residues in the CDR3. CDR3 residues: CASSPRWAGDTQYF. CDR3 DNA: TGTGCCAGCAGCCCCAGATGGGCCGGGGATACCCAGTACTTC.

V is TRBV7-3 and J is TRBJ2-3; D is ambiguous. V lost 3 bases and J 3 bases, leaving 10 bases between the germline ends. From germline, CDR1 is SGHTA and CDR2 FQGTGA. The CDR3 is 14 residues long. For the CDR3, the DNA is TGTGCCAGCAGCTTCGGTCAGCATACAGATACGCAGTATTTT. It yields the protein CASSFGQHTDTQYF.

This clonotype has a handful of counts. This chain uses TRBV29-1 with TRBJ2-3; TRBD1 agrees at 10 bases. Germline lookup yields CDR1 SQVTM and CDR2 ANQGSEA. The CDR3 consists of 13 residues. Losses at the gene ends were 8 bases for V and 2 bases for J; bases not matched to a gene: 4. This CDR3 reads CSTRQGATDTQYF. CDR3 DNA sequence: TGCAGCACTCGACAGGGGGCCACAGATACGCAGTATTTT.

This clonotype was seen ten or more times. The chain employs TRBV12-3 or TRBV12-4 and TRBJ2-7; TRBD2 agrees at 7 bases. J lost 2 bases, V lost 3 bases, and 7 bases had no gene match. CDR3 size: 15 residues. This CDR3 is CASSFWAGDTYEQYF. In DNA form, the CDR3 reads TGTGCCAGCAGTTTCTGGGCGGGGGATACCTACGAGCAGTACTTC.

This clonotype was observed a handful of times. V gene TRBV14 combines with J gene TRBJ1-1; D remains ambiguous. CDR1 and CDR2 (germline): SGHDN, FVKESK. Trimming took 3 bases from V and 8 from J, leaving 13 bases between them. The CDR3 totals 13 residues. This chain's CDR3 is CASSQRPREEAFF. For the CDR3, the DNA is TGTGCCAGCAGCCAGCGCCCGAGAGAGGAAGCTTTCTTT.

Only a few counts were recorded for this clonotype. V usage is TRBV6-2 or TRBV6-3 and J usage is TRBJ2-2; D is perhaps TRBD2 (5 bases). The V end was cut by 11 bases, the J end by 4 bases, with 17 bases between. The V gene's germline CDR1 is MNHEY and CDR2 SVGEGT. The CDR3 is 14 amino acids. The CDR3 sequence: CAASGVTGTGELFF. CDR3 sequence (DNA): TGTGCCGCCTCCGGGGTGACCGGCACCGGGGAGCTGTTTTTT.

The genes are TRBV4-2 and TRBJ1-4; 7 bases are a match to TRBD1. The germline CDR1 and CDR2 sequences are LGHNA and YNFKEQ. This CDR3 contains 14 residues. V trimming: 1 base; J trimming: 6 bases; junction bases outside the gene matches: 2. CDR3 bases: TGTGCCAGCAGCCAAGGGCAGGGGGATGAAAAACTGTTTTTT. Translated, it gives CASSQGQGDEKLFF.

The chain links TRBV3-1 to TRBJ2-1; no definite D call. V shed 8 bases and J shed 11 bases, with 10 bases lying between them. CDR3 length: 10 residues. Per the germline V gene, CDR1 is LGHDT and CDR2 is YNNKEL (reference sequence). CDR3 nucleotide sequence: TGTGCCAGCTCGGGCGACCAGCAGTTCTTC. Translated, it gives CASSGDQQFF.

This clonotype appeared a few times. V is TRBV11-2 and J is TRBJ1-1, with D perhaps matching TRBD1 (6 bases). Germline loops: CDR1 SGHAT, CDR2 FQNNGV. The CDR3 consists of 13 residues. The V end lost 5 bases, the J end lost 7 bases, and 14 bases lay between the germline ends. CDR3 DNA: TGTGCCAGCAGCCGAAGGAGGGGGTTTGAAGCTTTCTTT. Encoded protein: CASSRRRGFEAFF.

This clonotype has just a few counts. The chain couples TRBV20-1 to TRBJ1-5; D unresolved. This CDR3 has 11 amino acids. The V gene's germline CDR1 is DFQATT and CDR2 SNEGSKA (reference sequence). Trimming stripped 0 bases from V and 9 bases from J, with 6 bases between. CDR3 DNA sequence: TGCAGTGCTAGAGACTGGGGGCCCCAGCATTTT. Protein product: CSARDWGPQHF.

The gene calls are TRBV9 and TRBJ2-1; 10 bases are shared with TRBD2. V trimming: 0 bases; J trimming: 8 bases; junction bases outside the gene matches: 8. This CDR3 spans 16 amino acids. Germline V CDR1 and CDR2: SGDLS, YYNGEE. Written as DNA, the CDR3 is TGTGCCAGCAGCGTAGGGTCTAGCGGGGGTTGGGATGAGCAGTTCTTC. This gives the protein CASSVGSSGGWDEQFF.

This clonotype occurred a few times. The rearrangement joins TRBV2 to TRBJ2-2; 7 positions match TRBD2. Looked up from germline, CDR1 is SNHLY and CDR2 is FYNNEI. The CDR3 contains 16 residues. J was trimmed by 2 bases and V by 2 bases; bases with no gene match: 5. The CDR3 loop reads CASSELRGFNTGELFF. The CDR3 DNA reads TGTGCCAGCAGTGAATTGCGGGGGTTCAACACCGGGGAGCTGTTTTTT.

This chain joins TRBV4-3 and TRBJ2-5; no clear D gene. V lost 3 bases and J lost 5, with 16 bases in between. The CDR3 sequence is 15 residues long. Germline-derived CDR1 and CDR2 are LGHNA and YSLEER. The CDR3 sequence is CASSQSPTPRETQYF. DNA of the CDR3: TGCGCCAGCAGCCAGAGCCCGACCCCGAGGGAGACCCAGTACTTC.

This clonotype was observed a few times. The V and J genes are TRBV4-1 and TRBJ2-7; a weak D match, TRBD1 (6 bases). The V gene lost 1 base and the J gene lost 2 bases, with 12 bases spanning the gap. The germline V gene has CDR1 MGHRA and CDR2 YSYEKL. The CDR3 contains 15 residues. The DNA of the CDR3 is TGCGCCAGCAGCCAAGGAGAGGCAGGGGCCTACGAGCAGTACTTC. Protein product: CASSQGEAGAYEQYF.

This clonotype came up a few times. The chain is built from TRBV10-3 and TRBJ2-7; D not certain. Germline assignment: CDR1 ENHRY and CDR2 SYGVKD. V was clipped by 2 bases and J by 3 bases, with 8 bases between them. The CDR3 sequence is 13 residues long. CDR3 region: CAISEKVLYEQYV. For the CDR3, the DNA is TGTGCCATCAGTGAGAAGGTGCTCTACGAGCAGTACGTC.

V and J are TRBV5-1 and TRBJ1-2, with 10 bases aligning to TRBD1. The V gene's germline CDR1 is SGHRS and CDR2 YFSETQ. The CDR3 covers 16 residues. Trimming took 4 bases from V and 7 from J; bases not matched to a gene: 13. Here the CDR3 reads CASSVGPPGQGFGYTF. CDR3 coding DNA: TGCGCCAGCAGCGTGGGACCCCCGGGACAGGGGTTTGGCTACACCTTC.